The source of this TCR beta chain is a study of T cell repertoires in cytomegalovirus infection. Findings and caveats of the study: In two of eight donors, the top clonotype was HLA-C-restricted CMV-specific.

On this clonotype: What it binds is unknown.

The J segment lost 2 bases and the V segment lost 4 bases, leaving 10 bases of the junction unmatched. The germline V gene encodes CDR1 SNHLY and CDR2 FYNNEI. The CDR3 spans 17 residues. One entry per CDR3 protein results from TCRdb running MiXCR on the reads. The sample carries just under 550,000 distinct CDR3 sequences, more than 20% recorded once. This rearrangement joins TRBV2 to TRBJ2-3; 9 nucleotides line up with TRBD2. The sequencing sample was made of PBMCs. This clonotype was sampled from a human donor in good health (CMV status not recorded). Some clones in this sample may be carry-over from other donors' samples. The CDR3 DNA reads TGTGCCAGCAGTGTGGGCGAGACTAGCGGAGCCACAGATACGCAGTATTTT. Translation gives CASSVGETSGATDTQYF.